Listed below are T cell receptor beta chains from one sample, sequenced in a study of CD8+ T cells in alopecia areata. Assay: immunoSEQ multiplex PCR; the TCRdb copy retains only in-frame clones and omits some. The sample has about 110,000 clones, 45% to 60% seen once. The sequenced sample was NKG2D-low CD8+ T cells sorted from blood. Receptors were obtained from a human donor with alopecia areata. Each CDR3 is given with its conserved first and last residue. Each record gives: D gene, J gene, clone size, V gene, CDR3 protein. A D gene is named only where the DNA matches it firmly. Clone size is given for some rows only: seen once, a few or many times, or a class if the clone is expanded.

D: TRBD2; J: TRBJ2-7; size: NA; V: TRBV29-1; CDR3: CSVGTSGRAISYEQYF
D: TRBD1; J: TRBJ2-7; size: NA; V: TRBV2; CDR3: CASSNRDRGHYEQYF
D: NA; J: TRBJ2-2; size: NA; V: TRBV9; CDR3: CASSVGLRTELFF
D: NA; J: TRBJ2-3; size: few; V: TRBV9; CDR3: CASSGSLGTDTQYF
D: TRBD1; J: TRBJ1-3; size: NA; V: TRBV7-6; CDR3: CASSPGQGAGNTIYF
D: TRBD2; J: TRBJ2-3; size: NA; V: TRBV18; CDR3: CASSPVGLAGQKSGTDTQYF
D: NA; J: TRBJ2-7; size: NA; V: TRBV28; CDR3: CASSLSFLSSYEQYF
D: TRBD1; J: TRBJ2-7; size: NA; V: TRBV15; CDR3: CATSRSGTGLSSYEQYF
D: NA; J: TRBJ2-3; size: NA; V: TRBV13; CDR3: CASSLARGPDTQYF
D: NA; J: TRBJ2-2; size: NA; V: TRBV6-1; CDR3: CASSEPTGSGLKAGELFF
D: NA; J: TRBJ2-3; size: NA; V: TRBV27; CDR3: CASSGGRSTDTQYF
D: TRBD2; J: TRBJ2-7; size: NA; V: TRBV30; CDR3: CAWRTGWGAGGYEQYF
D: NA; J: TRBJ2-7; size: NA; V: TRBV5-6; CDR3: CASSLGSGPAGEQYF
D: NA; J: TRBJ2-7; size: NA; V: TRBV29-1; CDR3: CSVEGSRDRPIYEQYF
D: NA; J: TRBJ2-7; size: NA; V: TRBV5-4; CDR3: CASSVTLGEQYF
D: NA; J: TRBJ2-3; size: NA; V: TRBV6-5; CDR3: CASSYSVVGTQYF
D: TRBD2; J: TRBJ2-1; size: NA; V: TRBV19; CDR3: CASSITSGRAYNEQFF
D: NA; J: TRBJ1-4; size: NA; V: TRBV27; CDR3: CASSFLGGSNEKLFF
D: NA; J: TRBJ2-3; size: few; V: TRBV5-1; CDR3: CASNDGRYTDTQYF
D: NA; J: TRBJ2-1; size: once; V: TRBV27; CDR3: CASSSSGGAYNEQFF
D: TRBD1; J: TRBJ2-7; size: NA; V: TRBV6-1; CDR3: CASSTRDSSYEQYF
D: TRBD2; J: TRBJ2-7; size: NA; V: TRBV5-1; CDR3: CASSLTSGSFEYF
D: NA; J: TRBJ2-4; size: NA; V: TRBV4-1; CDR3: CASSQVARVSRISIQYF
D: TRBD2; J: TRBJ2-1; size: few; V: TRBV4-2; CDR3: CASSQDAGVSYNEQFF